What follows is one T cell receptor (beta chain) and its context. This entry is derived from a study of blood T cell repertoires in COVID-19. Assay used: immunoSEQ multiplex PCR; TCRdb lists only in-frame clones, some missing. The table records approximately 120,000 clones, approximately 90% of them present only once. V lost 10 bases, J lost 10 bases, and 7 bases stayed unmatched. The CDR3 length is 13 residues. CDR1 ENHRY and CDR2 SYGVKD come from the germline V gene. V gene TRBV10-3 combines with J gene TRBJ1-6; 10 bases are a match to TRBD1. The sequencing sample was made of peripheral blood. This sequence was found in a human donor in a cohort sampled during active COVID-19. The CDR3 loop is CATQGQGVSPLHF. The CDR3 DNA is TGTGCCACCCAAGGACAGGGGGTATCACCCCTCCACTTT.